Described below is a single T cell receptor beta chain sequence and its context. These data come from a study of blood T cell repertoires in COVID-19. Study background: The analysed material was cDNA or gDNA that came from T cells, B-cell-depleted T cells, or PBMCs.

This CDR3 contains 18 residues. Germline values: CDR1 SGHRS, CDR2 YFSETQ. V dropped 3 bases and J dropped 6 bases, with 24 bases sitting between them. TCRdb keeps only in-frame clones here, not all; method: immunoSEQ multiplex PCR. Of roughly 100,000 clones in the sample, approximately 89% are singletons; the top ten hold 8.5% to 14%. The chain uses TRBV5-1 and TRBJ1-4; perhaps TRBD1 as D (6 bases). The source is a man older than 75 with acute or convalescent COVID-19. Sequencing was performed on peripheral blood. The CDR3 region is CASSSLLGAGPMDEKLFF. In nucleotides, the CDR3 is TGCGCCAGCAGCTCGCTCTTGGGGGCCGGACCTATGGATGAAAAACTGTTTTTT.